Below, one T cell receptor beta chain is given with its context. The antigen is unknown. The V gene lost 4 bases and the J gene lost 3 bases, with 12 bases spanning the gap. In germline, CDR1 is MNHNY, CDR2 SVGAGI (reference sequence). The CDR3 covers 14 residues. A quantity of about 0.5 to 1 ug RNA underwent reverse transcription using random hexamers. TCRdb re-derived calls from the immunoSEQ multiplex PCR reads in MiXCR, one entry per CDR3 protein. The repertoire has hundreds of thousands of distinct CDR3 sequences, less than 95% of them found once; the top ten carry 0.15%. The entry originates in a study of CD8 T cells in Susac syndrome. Overall study context: Each patient with Susac syndrome, at the time of blood draw, was therapy-naive, on corticosteroids, or on intravenous immunoglobulin alone.

TCR beta was sequenced from blood CD8+ and CD4+ T cells. Study-wide results and limits: The authors acknowledged that their TCR sequencing and HLA analysis involved a relatively small number of individuals.

Sequenced: CD4+ T cells from PBMCs. This receptor was identified in a human donor with Susac syndrome. V usage is TRBV6-6 and J usage is TRBJ1-1; possible D gene TRBD1, 6 bases. CDR3 coding DNA: TGTGCCAGCAGTTCGACAGGCCCTCACACTGAAGCTTTCTTT. Translation: CASSSTGPHTEAFF.